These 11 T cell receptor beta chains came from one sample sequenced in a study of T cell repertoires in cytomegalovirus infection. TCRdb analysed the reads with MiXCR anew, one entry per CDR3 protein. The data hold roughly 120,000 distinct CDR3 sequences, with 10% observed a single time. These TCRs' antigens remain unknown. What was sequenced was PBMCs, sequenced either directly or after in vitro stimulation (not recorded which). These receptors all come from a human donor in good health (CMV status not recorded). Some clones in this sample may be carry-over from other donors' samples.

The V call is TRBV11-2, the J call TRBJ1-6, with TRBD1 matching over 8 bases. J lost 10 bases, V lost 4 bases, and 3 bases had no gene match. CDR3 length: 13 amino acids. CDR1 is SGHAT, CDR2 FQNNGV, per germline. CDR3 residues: CASSSDRGSPLHF. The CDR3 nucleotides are TGTGCCAGCAGCTCAGACAGGGGATCACCCCTCCACTTT.

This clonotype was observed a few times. CDR3 DNA: TGTGCCAGCAATGCTTTGGGGACTAGCACAGATACGCAGTATTTT. Protein product: CASNALGTSTDTQYF. The rearrangement joins TRBV27 to TRBJ2-3, with D perhaps TRBD2 (6 bases). Germline V gene sequence: CDR1 MNHEY, CDR2 SMNVEV (reference sequence). This CDR3 region has 15 residues. Trimming cost V 7 bases and J 0 bases, with 14 bases left between them.

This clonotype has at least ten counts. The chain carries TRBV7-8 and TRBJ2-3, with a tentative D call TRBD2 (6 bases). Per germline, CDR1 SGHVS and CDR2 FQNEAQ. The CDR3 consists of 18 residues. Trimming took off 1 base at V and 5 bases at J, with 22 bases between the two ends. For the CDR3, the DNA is TGTGCCAGCAGCTTAGTAGGGCGGGACGGTGGGCTTGGAGATACGCAGTATTTT. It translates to CASSLVGRDGGLGDTQYF.

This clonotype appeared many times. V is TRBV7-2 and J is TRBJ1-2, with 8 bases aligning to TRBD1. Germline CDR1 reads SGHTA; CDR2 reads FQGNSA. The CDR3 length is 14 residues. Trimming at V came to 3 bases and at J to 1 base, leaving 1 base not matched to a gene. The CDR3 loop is CASSLDRDNYGYTF. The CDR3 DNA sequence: TGTGCCAGCAGCTTGGACAGGGATAACTATGGCTACACCTTC. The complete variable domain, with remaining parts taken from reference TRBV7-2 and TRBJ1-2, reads GAGVSQSPSNKVTEKGKDVELRCDPISGHTALYWYRQSLGQGLEFLIYFQGNSAPDKSGLPSDRFSAERTGGSVSTLTIQRTQQEDSAVYLCASSLDRDNYGYTFGSGTRLTVV.

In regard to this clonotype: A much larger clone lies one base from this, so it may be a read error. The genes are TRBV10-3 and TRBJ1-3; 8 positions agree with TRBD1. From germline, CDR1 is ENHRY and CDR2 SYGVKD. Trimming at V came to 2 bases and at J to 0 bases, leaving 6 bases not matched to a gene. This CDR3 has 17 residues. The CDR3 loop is CAISEIGQGYSGNTIYF. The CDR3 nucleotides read TGTGCCATCAGTGAGATCGGACAGGGATACTCTGGAAACACCATATATTTT.

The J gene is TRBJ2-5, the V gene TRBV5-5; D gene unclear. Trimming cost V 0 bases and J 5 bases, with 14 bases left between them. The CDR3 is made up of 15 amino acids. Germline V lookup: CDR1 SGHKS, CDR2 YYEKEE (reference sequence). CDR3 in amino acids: CASSLEAQGRETQYF. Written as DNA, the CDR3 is TGTGCCAGCAGCTTGGAAGCACAAGGACGGGAGACCCAGTACTTC.

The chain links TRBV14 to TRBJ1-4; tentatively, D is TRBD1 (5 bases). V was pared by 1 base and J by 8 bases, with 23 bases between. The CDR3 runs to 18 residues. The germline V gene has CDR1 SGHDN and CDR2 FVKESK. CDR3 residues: CASSQGSFHRGRGEKLFF. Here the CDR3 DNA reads TGTGCCAGCAGCCAAGGCTCCTTCCATAGGGGAAGAGGAGAAAAACTGTTTTTT.

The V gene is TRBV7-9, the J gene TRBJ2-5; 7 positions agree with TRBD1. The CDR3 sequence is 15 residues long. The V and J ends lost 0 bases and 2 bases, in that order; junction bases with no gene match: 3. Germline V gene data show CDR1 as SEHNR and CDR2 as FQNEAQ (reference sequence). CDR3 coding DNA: TGTGCCAGCAGCTTAGCGCTGGGACAGCAAGAGACCCAGTACTTC. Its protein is CASSLALGQQETQYF. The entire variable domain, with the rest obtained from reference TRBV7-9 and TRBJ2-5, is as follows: DTGVSQNPRHKITKRGQNVTFRCDPISEHNRLYWYRQTLGQGPEFLTYFQNEAQLEKSRLLSDRFSAERPKGSFSTLEIQRTEQGDSAMYLCASSLALGQQETQYFGPGTRLLVL.

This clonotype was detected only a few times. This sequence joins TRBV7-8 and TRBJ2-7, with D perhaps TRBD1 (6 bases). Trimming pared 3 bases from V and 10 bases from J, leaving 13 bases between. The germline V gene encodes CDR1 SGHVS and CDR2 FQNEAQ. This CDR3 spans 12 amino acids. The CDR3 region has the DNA TGTGCCAGCAGCTTCGGCCAGGGGTTACAGTACGTC. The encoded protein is CASSFGQGLQYV.

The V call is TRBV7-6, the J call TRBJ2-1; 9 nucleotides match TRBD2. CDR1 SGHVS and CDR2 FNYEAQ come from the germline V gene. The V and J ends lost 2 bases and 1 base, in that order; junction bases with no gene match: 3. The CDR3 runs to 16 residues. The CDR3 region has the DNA TGTGCCAGCAGCTTAAGTAGCGGGAGATCCTACAATGAGCAGTTCTTC. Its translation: CASSLSSGRSYNEQFF.

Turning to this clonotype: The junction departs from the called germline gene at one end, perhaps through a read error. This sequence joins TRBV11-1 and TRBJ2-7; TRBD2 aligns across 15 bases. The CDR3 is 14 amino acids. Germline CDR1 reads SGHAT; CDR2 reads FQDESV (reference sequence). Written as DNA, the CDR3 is TGTGCCAACAGCCCGGGACTAGCGGGAGGCGAGCAGTACTTC. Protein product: CANSPGLAGGEQYF.